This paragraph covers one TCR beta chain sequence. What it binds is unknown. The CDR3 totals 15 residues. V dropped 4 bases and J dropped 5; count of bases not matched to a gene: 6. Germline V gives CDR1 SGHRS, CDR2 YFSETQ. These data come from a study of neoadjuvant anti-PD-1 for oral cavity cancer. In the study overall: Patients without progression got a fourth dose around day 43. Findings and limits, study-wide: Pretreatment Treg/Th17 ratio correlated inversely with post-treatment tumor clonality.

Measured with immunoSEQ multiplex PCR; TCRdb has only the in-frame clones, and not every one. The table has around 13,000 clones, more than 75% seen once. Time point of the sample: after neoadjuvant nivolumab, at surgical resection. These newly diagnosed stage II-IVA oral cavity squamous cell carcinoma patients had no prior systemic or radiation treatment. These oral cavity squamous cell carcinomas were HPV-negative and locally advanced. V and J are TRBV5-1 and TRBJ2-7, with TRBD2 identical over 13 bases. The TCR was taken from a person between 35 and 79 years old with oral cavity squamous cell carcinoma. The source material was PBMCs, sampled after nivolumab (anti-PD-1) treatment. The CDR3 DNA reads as TGCGCCAGCAGCCCGACGACTAGCGGGAGGAACGAGCAGTACTTC. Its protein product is CASSPTTSGRNEQYF.